This T cell receptor delta chain was retrieved from a study of Vδ1+ human thymocytes. A remark on this clone: Its matching antigen is unknown.

This CDR3 spans 19 amino acids. V dropped 9 bases and J dropped 3; count of bases not matched to a gene: 21. The germline V gene has CDR1 TSWWSYY and CDR2 QGS. Study-wide findings and caveats: Highly polyclonal TRG and TRD repertoires with Gaussian CDR3 length distributions appeared in thymus.

Sequences come from RNA converted to cDNA by reverse transcription. Pooled V-gene forward primers with one constant-region reverse primer generated the CDR3 amplicons by multiplex PCR. TCRdb fed the multiplex PCR reads to CATT. The sample has approximately 58,000 delta-chain clones, roughly 16% seen once. Thymocytes were sorted as CD3+ TCRVdelta1+ TCRVdelta2- after alphabeta T cell depletion. J is TRDJ2 and V is TRDV1; 8 nucleotides line up with TRDD3. This receptor was obtained from a girl less than two years old who had congenital heart surgery. Material for sequencing was Vdelta1+ gamma-delta thymocytes from the thymus. This sample's subset: FACS-sorted CD3+ TCRalphabeta- TCRVdelta1+ TCRVdelta2- thymocytes. CDR3 loop: CALLTVLGDHLIVTAQLFF. For the CDR3, the DNA is TGTGCTCTCCTGACCGTGCTGGGGGACCACTTAATAGTGACAGCACAACTCTTCTTT.